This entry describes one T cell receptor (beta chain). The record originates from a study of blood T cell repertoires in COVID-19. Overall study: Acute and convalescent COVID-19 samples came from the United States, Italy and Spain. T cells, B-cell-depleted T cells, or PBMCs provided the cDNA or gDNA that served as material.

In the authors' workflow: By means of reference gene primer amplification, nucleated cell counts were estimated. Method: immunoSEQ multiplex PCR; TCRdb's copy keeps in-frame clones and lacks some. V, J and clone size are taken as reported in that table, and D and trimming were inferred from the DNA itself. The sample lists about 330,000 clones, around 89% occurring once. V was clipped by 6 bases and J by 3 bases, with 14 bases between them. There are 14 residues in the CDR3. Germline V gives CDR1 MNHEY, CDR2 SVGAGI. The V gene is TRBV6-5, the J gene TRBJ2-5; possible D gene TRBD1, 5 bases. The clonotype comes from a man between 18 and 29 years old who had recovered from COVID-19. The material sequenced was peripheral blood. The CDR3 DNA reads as TGTGCCAGCAGCCCACGCGACAGTAAAGAGACCCAGTACTTC. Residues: CASSPRDSKETQYF.